These T cell receptor beta chains were read from a single sample in a study of circulating CD8 cells and anti-PD-1 response in melanoma. TCRdb re-analysed the reads in MiXCR, keeping a single row per CDR3 protein. The table has fewer than 500 distinct CDR3 sequences, around 7% seen once. The specimen was CD8+ T cells from PBMCs, collected at baseline or after one month of anti-PD-1 therapy (not recorded which). These receptor sequences come from a human donor with melanoma. Each CDR3 is given with its conserved first and last residue. D genes are given only for firm matches. Expanded clones get a size class; other rows say once, few or many, or leave the size out.

>TRBV28|NA|13|TRBD1|TRBJ2-7
TGTGCCAGCACGAGACAGGGAGACTACGAGCAGTACTTC
CASTRQGDYEQYF
>TRBV25-1|large|11|NA|TRBJ2-1
TGTGCCAGCGGGGATTCGAATGAGCAGTTCTTC
CASGDSNEQFF
>TRBV28|NA|15|NA|TRBJ1-5
TGTGCCAGCAGGACTTCTTCAGGGTTGAATCAGCCCCAGCATTTT
CASRTSSGLNQPQHF
>TRBV19|few|14|TRBD2|TRBJ2-2
TGTGCCATATCACTAGCGGGAGCTGGTGGGGAGCTGTTTTTT
CAISLAGAGGELFF
>TRBV7-3|large|16|TRBD2|TRBJ2-5
TGTGCCAGCAGCTCTCGACTAGCGGGACCCCAAGAGACCCAGTACTTC
CASSSRLAGPQETQYF
>TRBV19|few|13|NA|TRBJ1-2
TGTGCCAGTAACAATGGACAGTACTATGGCTACACCTTC
CASNNGQYYGYTF
>TRBV7-9|NA|17|TRBD2|TRBJ2-1
TGTGCCAGCAGCTTAGCTCTAGCGGGAGCCGCCTACAATGAGCAGTTCTTC
CASSLALAGAAYNEQFF
>TRBV2|large|15|TRBD1|TRBJ2-5
TGTGCCAGCAGAGACAGGGGGCGCGCTATTGAGACCCAGTACTTC
CASRDRGRAIETQYF
>TRBV19|medium-sized|13|NA|TRBJ2-1
TGTGCCAGTAGCTACGGCCTATACAATGAGCAGTTCTTC
CASSYGLYNEQFF
>TRBV11-2|large|14|NA|TRBJ2-2
TGTGCCAGCCAGCAGCTACTAGGACTTGATGAGCTGTTTTTT
CASQQLLGLDELFF
>TRBV27|large|15|TRBD2|TRBJ2-3
TGTGCCAGCCAACTTCTAGCGGGGAGCACAGATACGCAGTATTTT
CASQLLAGSTDTQYF
>TRBV28|medium-sized|15|TRBD1|TRBJ2-2
TGTGCCAGCAGTTTAAGTACAGGGGGAACCGGGGAGCTGTTTTTT
CASSLSTGGTGELFF
>TRBV27|medium-sized|16|NA|TRBJ2-7
TGTGCCAGCAGTTTAGTAGCTAGCGCTAACTGGGACGAGCAGTACTTC
CASSLVASANWDEQYF
>TRBV2|large|14|NA|TRBJ2-7
TGTGCCAGCAGTGATGGAGTAGAGTACTACGAGCAGTACTTC
CASSDGVEYYEQYF
>TRBV27|large|17|NA|TRBJ2-7
TGTGCCAGCAGTTTACAGCGCCCCACGGGAAGCTCCTACGAGCAGTACTTC
CASSLQRPTGSSYEQYF
>TRBV27|hyperexpanded|16|TRBD2|TRBJ2-5
TGTGCCAGCAGTGAGGGACTAGCGGGCTTACAAGAGACCCAGTACTTC
CASSEGLAGLQETQYF
>TRBV28|large|15|NA|TRBJ2-2
TGTGCCAGCAGTCCCCTGCAGTTCAGCACCGGGGAGCTGTTTTTT
CASSPLQFSTGELFF
>TRBV28|hyperexpanded|16|NA|TRBJ2-7
TGTGCCAGCAGCCCTACCCCCAAACCTGACAGGATTACTTTGGACTTC
CASSPTPKPDRITLDF
>TRBV19|large|15|NA|TRBJ1-3
TGTGCCAGTAGTATCTCAAGCAGCTCTGGAAACACCATATATTTT
CASSISSSSGNTIYF
>TRBV28|medium-sized|18|TRBD2|TRBJ2-2
TGTGCCAGCAGTCCCTGGGTAGCGGGAGCGGAAGGTACCGGGGAGCTGTTTTTT
CASSPWVAGAEGTGELFF
>TRBV24-1|few|14|TRBD1|TRBJ2-1
TGTGCCACCAGTGATGTCGACAGGGTCAATGAGCAGTTCTTC
CATSDVDRVNEQFF